This T cell receptor (beta chain) comes out of a study of CD8+ T cells in alopecia areata. The CDR3 is 18 residues long. Germline loops: CDR1 SGHDN, CDR2 FVKESK. Between the trimmed V and J ends, which lost 2 bases and 8 bases, there was a span of 27 bases. Extraction of RNA preceded its reverse transcription into cDNA, which served as the sequencing template. Libraries were prepared by immunoSEQ multiplex PCR; TCRdb keeps only in-frame clonotypes and omits some of them. The sample includes about 180,000 clones, 51% of them seen just once. Documented treatment: oral pan-JAK inhibitor, 5-10 mg twice daily.

Source: CD8+ T cells sorted from blood, taken at week 52, from a patient treated with tofacitinib. The chain links TRBV14 to TRBJ1-2, with a possible D match to TRBD1 (6 bases). The TCR was taken from a human donor with alopecia areata. In DNA, the CDR3 is TGTGCCAGCAGCCAACATGTCGTCGTGCACACAGGGACGGAAGGCTACACCTTC. Its protein is CASSQHVVVHTGTEGYTF.